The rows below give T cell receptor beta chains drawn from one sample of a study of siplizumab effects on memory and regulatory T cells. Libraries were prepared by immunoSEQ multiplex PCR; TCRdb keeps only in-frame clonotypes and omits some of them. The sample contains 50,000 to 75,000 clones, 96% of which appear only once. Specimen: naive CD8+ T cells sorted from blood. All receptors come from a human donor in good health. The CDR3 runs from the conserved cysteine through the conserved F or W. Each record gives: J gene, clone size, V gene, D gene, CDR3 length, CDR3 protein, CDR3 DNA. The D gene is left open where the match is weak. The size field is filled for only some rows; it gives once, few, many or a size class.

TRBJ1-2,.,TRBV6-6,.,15,CASSYWGGPPDGYTF,TGTGCCAGCAGTTACTGGGGCGGTCCGCCCGATGGCTACACCTTC
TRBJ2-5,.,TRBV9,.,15,CASSYGGGAGETQYF,TGTGCCAGCAGCTACGGAGGGGGGGCAGGGGAGACCCAGTACTTC
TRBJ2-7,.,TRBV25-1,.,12,CASSDRTYEQYF,TGTGCCAGCAGTGACCGAACCTACGAGCAGTACTTC
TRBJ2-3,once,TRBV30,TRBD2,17,CAWSSWTTGEGTDTQYF,TGTGCCTGGAGTAGTTGGACGACTGGGGAGGGGACAGATACGCAGTATTTT
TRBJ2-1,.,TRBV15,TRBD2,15,CATSLAGGQLGEQFF,TGTGCCACCAGCTTAGCGGGGGGGCAGCTCGGTGAGCAGTTCTTC
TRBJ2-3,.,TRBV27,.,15,CASSLSPGGTDTQYF,TGTGCCAGCAGTTTATCACCAGGGGGCACAGATACGCAGTATTTT
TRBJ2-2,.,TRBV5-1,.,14,CATGDGAATGELFF,TGCGCCACGGGGGATGGGGCAGCCACCGGGGAGCTGTTTTTT
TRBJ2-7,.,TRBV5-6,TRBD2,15,CASSWGGTSIDEQYF,TGTGCCAGCAGCTGGGGGGGTACAAGCATCGACGAGCAGTACTTC
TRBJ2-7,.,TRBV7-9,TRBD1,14,CASSRGTGRYEQYF,TGTGCCAGCAGCCGAGGGACAGGGAGATACGAGCAGTACTTC
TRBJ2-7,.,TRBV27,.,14,CASSFRGGMNEQYF,TGTGCCAGCAGTTTTCGAGGGGGAATGAACGAGCAGTACTTC
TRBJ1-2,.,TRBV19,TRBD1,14,CASSPGQGVGGYTF,TGTGCCAGTAGTCCGGGACAGGGAGTGGGCGGCTACACCTTC
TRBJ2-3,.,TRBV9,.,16,CASSGDEGRLVYTQYF,TGTGCCAGCAGCGGAGACGAAGGACGACTAGTCTATACGCAGTATTTT
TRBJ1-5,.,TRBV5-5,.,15,CASSLSTGMGQPQHF,TGTGCCAGCAGCTTATCCACCGGGATGGGGCAGCCCCAGCATTTT
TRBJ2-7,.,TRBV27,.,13,CASSSLISYEQYF,TGTGCCAGCAGTTCTCTGATCTCCTACGAGCAGTACTTC
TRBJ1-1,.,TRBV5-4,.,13,CASSLEVYTEAFF,TGTGCCAGCAGCTTGGAGGTTTACACTGAAGCTTTCTTT
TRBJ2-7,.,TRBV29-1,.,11,CSVRKDYEQYF,TGCAGTGTACGGAAGGATTACGAGCAGTACTTC
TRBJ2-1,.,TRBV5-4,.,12,CASSLGGNEQFF,TGTGCCAGCAGCTTGGGCGGGAATGAGCAGTTCTTC
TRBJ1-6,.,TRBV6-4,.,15,CASSDSTRDHSPLHF,TGTGCCAGCAGTGACTCGACCAGGGACCATTCACCCCTCCACTTT
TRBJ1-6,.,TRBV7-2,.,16,CASSPPLGDYNSPLHF,TGTGCCAGCAGCCCTCCTCTGGGGGACTATAATTCACCCCTCCACTTT
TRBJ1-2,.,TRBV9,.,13,CASSVGDGYGYTF,TGTGCCAGCAGCGTAGGAGACGGCTATGGCTACACCTTC
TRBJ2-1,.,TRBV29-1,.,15,CSVEEEIQGPVEQFF,TGCAGCGTTGAAGAGGAGATCCAGGGGCCAGTCGAGCAGTTCTTC
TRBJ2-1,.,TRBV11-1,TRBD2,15,CASSAGTSANNEQFF,TGTGCCAGCAGCGCCGGGACTAGCGCGAACAATGAGCAGTTCTTC
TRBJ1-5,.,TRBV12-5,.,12,CASGLETQPQHF,TGTGCTAGTGGTTTGGAGACTCAGCCCCAGCATTTT
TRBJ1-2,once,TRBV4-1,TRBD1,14,CASSPWTGEYGYTF,TGCGCCAGCAGCCCTTGGACAGGGGAGTATGGCTACACCTTC
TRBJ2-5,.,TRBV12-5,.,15,CASGLVVRRSETQYF,TGTGCTAGTGGTTTGGTAGTGAGACGGTCGGAGACCCAGTACTTC
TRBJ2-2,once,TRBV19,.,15,CASSIGAGNTGELFF,TGTGCCAGTAGTATAGGGGCAGGGAACACCGGGGAGCTGTTTTTT
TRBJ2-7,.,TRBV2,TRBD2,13,CASSEGGAYEQYF,TGTGCCAGCAGTGAGGGGGGGGCCTACGAGCAGTACTTC
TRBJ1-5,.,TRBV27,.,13,CASRQSSNQPQHF,TGTGCCAGCAGGCAATCTAGCAATCAGCCCCAGCATTTT
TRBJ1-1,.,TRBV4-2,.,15,CASSQARQDNTEAFF,TGTGCCAGCAGCCAAGCCCGACAGGACAACACTGAAGCTTTCTTT
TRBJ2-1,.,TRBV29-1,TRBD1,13,CSVGETGPNEQFF,TGCAGCGTTGGTGAGACAGGGCCCAATGAGCAGTTCTTC
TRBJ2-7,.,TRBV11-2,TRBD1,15,CASSPTGTEGYEQYF,TGTGCCAGCAGCCCCACCGGGACAGAAGGCTACGAGCAGTACTTC
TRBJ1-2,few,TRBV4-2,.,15,CASSQEWSHGYGYTF,TGTGCCAGCAGCCAAGAATGGAGCCATGGGTATGGCTACACCTTC
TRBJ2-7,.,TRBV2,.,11,CASSDAYEQYF,TGTGCCAGCAGTGATGCCTACGAGCAGTACTTC
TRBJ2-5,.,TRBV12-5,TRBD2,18,CASGLIAGGVNEGETQYF,TGTGCTAGTGGTTTGATCGCGGGGGGGGTAAATGAAGGAGAGACCCAGTACTTC
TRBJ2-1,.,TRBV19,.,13,CASSRSPYNEQFF,TGTGCCAGTAGCCGGAGCCCCTACAATGAGCAGTTCTTC
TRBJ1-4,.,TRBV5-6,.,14,CASSPGGDGEKLFF,TGTGCCAGCAGCCCCGGGGGTGACGGTGAAAAACTGTTTTTT
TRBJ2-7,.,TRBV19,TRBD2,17,CASIGPGAGAVDYEQYF,TGTGCCAGTATAGGGCCGGGAGCGGGGGCCGTTGACTACGAGCAGTACTTC
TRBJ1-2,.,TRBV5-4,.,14,CASSSVGVLFGYTF,TGTGCCAGCAGCTCCGTTGGGGTTTTGTTTGGCTACACCTTC
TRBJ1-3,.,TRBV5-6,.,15,CASSLWRDSGNTIYF,TGTGCCAGCAGCTTGTGGAGGGACTCTGGAAACACCATATATTTT
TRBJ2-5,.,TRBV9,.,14,CASSVVGGKETQYF,TGTGCCAGCAGCGTAGTCGGAGGGAAAGAGACCCAGTACTTC
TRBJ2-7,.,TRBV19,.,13,CASSHRDTLEQYF,TGTGCCAGTAGCCACCGGGACACCCTCGAGCAGTACTTC